Following are 23 T cell receptor beta chains from one sample sequenced in a study of T-cell reconstitution after alpha-beta-depleted transplantation in children (dated by TCRdb to the mid-2010s). Library generation was performed with PCR. TCRdb lists the instrument as Illumina HiSeq 2500. TCR libraries were prepared with molecular barcoding, using unique molecular identifiers to normalize TCRbeta repertoire quantification. TCRdb reran the public reads through fastp at Q25 and MiXCR, keeping productive beta chains. Rows with a matching CDR3 protein are joined into one entry that keeps the most common DNA and genes. Across this sample there are hundreds of thousands of distinct CDR3 sequences, with roughly a tenth seen only once. In total, the top ten clones hold approximately 6.6% of the sample. The source material was PBMCs from the stem cell graft donor, sampled from the stem cell graft. These receptors originate from a human donor who donated a stem cell graft to a child with acute lymphoblastic leukemia.

This clonotype was recorded at least ten times. The chain has TRBV10-1 and TRBJ2-3; 8 bases are shared with TRBD1. Germline-derived CDR1 and CDR2 are WNHNN and SYGVQD (reference sequence). The CDR3 loop spans 15 amino acids. V dropped 6 bases and J dropped 2; count of bases not matched to a gene: 7. The CDR3 reads CASSNGQGTTDTQYF. The DNA of the CDR3 is TGCGCCAGCAGCAACGGACAGGGAACCACAGATACGCAGTATTTT.

The sample holds many counts of this clonotype. This rearrangement joins TRBV6-2 or TRBV6-3 to TRBJ2-5; TRBD2 might be the D (5 bases). Germline V gene data show CDR1 as MNHEY and CDR2 as SVGEGT. This CDR3 is 16 amino acids long. The V end was cut by 2 bases, the J end by 5 bases, with 18 bases between. The CDR3 nucleotides read TGTGCCAGCAGTTACGTACGGACTTGGCTGTTCGAGACCCAGTACTTC. As protein: CASSYVRTWLFETQYF.

This clonotype was observed many times. The rearrangement links TRBV20-1 to TRBJ1-1, with 7 bases matching TRBD1. With V trimmed by 6 bases and J by 0 bases, 13 bases remained unmatched. CDR1 DFQATT and CDR2 SNEGSKA come from the germline V gene (reference sequence). The CDR3 spans 16 residues. Written as DNA, the CDR3 is TGCAGTGCGTTAAAAAACAGGGGCCCCCTGAACACTGAAGCTTTCTTT. Encoded protein: CSALKNRGPLNTEAFF.

This clonotype was seen a few times. CDR3 coding DNA: TGCGCCAGCAGCTCGGGGGGGTACACAGATACGCAGTATTTT. This gives the protein CASSSGGYTDTQYF. The chain has TRBV5-1 and TRBJ2-3; 8 positions agree with TRBD2. From germline, CDR1 is SGHRS and CDR2 YFSETQ. CDR3 size: 14 residues. J lost 2 bases, V lost 3 bases, and 2 bases had no gene match.

The rearrangement joins TRBV6-2 or TRBV6-3 to TRBJ2-2, with 10 bases that match TRBD1. V lost 4 bases and J lost 5; bases outside the gene matches: 4. Germline V gene data show CDR1 as MNHEY and CDR2 as SVGEGT. CDR3 length: 15 residues. CDR3 sequence reads: CASSSGTGVTGELFF. The DNA for the CDR3 is TGTGCCAGCAGTTCCGGGACAGGGGTTACCGGGGAGCTGTTTTTT.

This clonotype has only a few counts. The gene calls are TRBV5-1 and TRBJ1-5, with D unresolved. Trimming cost V 0 bases and J 4 bases, with 11 bases left between them. The germline gives CDR1 SGHRS, CDR2 YFSETQ. This CDR3 is 15 amino acids long. The DNA for the CDR3 is TGCGCCAGCAGCTTGGAGGCATATCCAAATCAGCCCCAGCATTTT. Amino acid sequence: CASSLEAYPNQPQHF.

This clonotype was seen at least ten times. This chain connects TRBV5-1 to TRBJ2-3, with D unresolved. The CDR3 loop spans 13 amino acids. Deletions cut 0 bases from V and 2 bases from J, with 4 bases between. Germline loops: CDR1 SGHRS, CDR2 YFSETQ. CDR3 nucleotides: TGCGCCAGCAGCTTGGGTGACACAGATACGCAGTATTTT. Its translation is CASSLGDTDTQYF.

Only a few counts were recorded for this clonotype. The V call is TRBV6-5, the J call TRBJ1-3, with D perhaps TRBD1 (5 bases). The CDR3 runs 17 residues. Deletions cut 0 bases from V and 0 bases from J, with 12 bases between. Germline-derived CDR1 and CDR2 are MNHEY and SVGAGI. This CDR3 is CASSYSSGGSSGNTIYF. The CDR3 coding sequence is TGTGCCAGCAGTTACTCCTCCGGGGGAAGCTCTGGAAACACCATATATTTT.

V and J are TRBV11-2 and TRBJ2-3; 10 bases align to TRBD2. Germline values: CDR1 SGHAT, CDR2 FQNNGV. The CDR3 consists of 13 residues. V lost 3 bases and J lost 6; bases outside the gene matches: 0. CDR3 nucleotides: TGTGCCAGCAGCTTGGGACTAGCGGATACGCAGTATTTT. It encodes CASSLGLADTQYF.

The chain carries TRBV7-2 and TRBJ2-3; D unresolved. Germline values: CDR1 SGHTA, CDR2 FQGNSA. V was pared by 5 bases and J by 13 bases, with 16 bases between. This CDR3 spans 12 amino acids. CDR3 in DNA: TGTGCCAGCAGCCCTCAACCCAACCCCGAGTATTTT. It is translated as CASSPQPNPEYF.

This clonotype was found many times. The chain employs TRBV19 and TRBJ1-3; TRBD1 aligns across 9 bases. Germline CDR1 LNHDA, CDR2 SQIVND (reference sequence). V shed 10 bases, J shed 0 bases, and the junction held 7 bases outside the gene matches. The CDR3 extends over 15 amino acids. CDR3 loop: CATLKDRGSGNTIYF. The CDR3 nucleotides read TGTGCCACCCTGAAGGACAGGGGCTCTGGAAACACCATATATTTT.

This clonotype was seen only a few times. V gene TRBV10-1 combines with J gene TRBJ2-7; TRBD1 agrees at 7 bases. Germline V gives CDR1 WNHNN, CDR2 SYGVQD (reference sequence). J was trimmed by 6 bases and V by 6 bases; bases with no gene match: 8. CDR3 length: 13 residues. DNA of the CDR3: TGCGCCAGCAGCGAAGGGGGCGAAGGCGAGCAGTACTTC. This codes for CASSEGGEGEQYF.

This clonotype was seen ten or more times. The V gene is TRBV9, the J gene TRBJ2-2, with TRBD1 as a possible D gene (6 bases). The CDR3 is 13 amino acids. With 7 bases removed from V and 3 bases from J, the gap between germline ends came to 10 bases. Germline CDR1 and CDR2: SGDLS and YYNGEE. The CDR3 spells CASSQGHTGELFF. The CDR3 bases are TGTGCCAGCTCACAGGGTCACACCGGGGAGCTGTTTTTT. Supplemented by reference TRBV9 and TRBJ2-2, the full variable domain reads DSGVTQTPKHLITATGQRVTLRCSPRSGDLSVYWYQQSLDQGLQFLIQYYNGEERAKGNILERFSAQQFPDLHSELNLSSLELGDSALYFCASSQGHTGELFFGEGSRLTVL.

This clonotype was recorded at least ten times. The chain carries TRBV24-1 and TRBJ2-7, with 11 bases fitting TRBD1. V trimming: 4 bases; J trimming: 6 bases; junction bases outside the gene matches: 10. The CDR3 covers 16 residues. Looked up from germline, CDR1 is KGHDR and CDR2 is SFDVKD. The CDR3 DNA reads TGTGCCACCAGTGAGGACAGGGGGCCCAACCCCCCCGAGCAGTACTTC. Translating gives CATSEDRGPNPPEQYF.

The gene calls are TRBV10-2 and TRBJ2-3; 8 bases match TRBD2. CDR3 size: 15 residues. V shed 5 bases, J shed 2 bases, and the junction held 6 bases outside the gene matches. Germline CDR1 is WSHSY and CDR2 is SAAADI. Here the CDR3 DNA reads TGCGCCAGCAGTCCGGGACTAGGGTACACAGATACGCAGTATTTT. It yields the protein CASSPGLGYTDTQYF.

This clonotype was counted ten times or more. V gene TRBV5-1 combines with J gene TRBJ2-1; 7 nucleotides agree with TRBD1. The V gene's germline CDR1 is SGHRS and CDR2 YFSETQ. Trimming cost V 3 bases and J 8 bases; bases outside gene matches: 8. The CDR3 length is 14 residues. The CDR3 nucleotides read TGCGCCAGCAGCTCCACAGGGGCTGGGGATGAGCAGTTCTTC. Its protein product is CASSSTGAGDEQFF.

This clonotype was seen at least ten times. This sequence joins TRBV4-1 and TRBJ1-1; 8 bases are a match to TRBD1. From germline, CDR1 is MGHRA and CDR2 YSYEKL. This CDR3 contains 16 residues. With V trimmed by 2 bases and J by 1 base, 6 bases remained unmatched. CDR3 DNA sequence: TGCGCCAGCAGCCAAAGCAGGGGGCTCGGGAACACTGAAGCTTTCTTT. It specifies CASSQSRGLGNTEAFF.

This clonotype has only a few counts. The CDR3 loop is CASSLGAYRTDTQYF. The CDR3 nucleotides are TGTGCCAGCAGCCTAGGAGCGTATCGCACAGATACGCAGTATTTT. The chain is built from TRBV27 and TRBJ2-3; D ambiguous. Per germline, CDR1 MNHEY and CDR2 SMNVEV (reference sequence). The ends were cut back, 6 bases at V and 1 base at J, with 14 bases in the middle. The CDR3 sequence is 15 residues long.

This clonotype was observed at least ten times. The chain employs TRBV5-1 and TRBJ2-1, with D possibly matching TRBD1 (6 bases). The CDR3 totals 14 residues. V was cut by 0 bases and J by 8 bases, with 12 bases left in between. Germline values: CDR1 SGHRS, CDR2 YFSETQ. In DNA, the CDR3 is TGCGCCAGCAGCTTGGCCTTACAGGGTCATGAGCAGTTCTTC. Encoded protein: CASSLALQGHEQFF. Variable domain in full (rest from reference TRBV5-1 and TRBJ2-1): KAGVTQTPRYLIKTRGQQVTLSCSPISGHRSVSWYQQTPGQGLQFLFEYFSETQRNKGNFPGRFSGRQFSNSRSEMNVSTLELGDSALYLCASSLALQGHEQFFGPGTRLTVL.

This clonotype was detected a few times. The V and J genes are TRBV5-1 and TRBJ1-4, with D perhaps matching TRBD1 (6 bases). This CDR3 is 15 amino acids long. Trimming pared 3 bases from V and 7 bases from J, leaving 16 bases between. Germline V gene sequence: CDR1 SGHRS, CDR2 YFSETQ. CDR3 in amino acids: CASSSATGRGEKLFF. The CDR3 nucleotides read TGCGCCAGCAGCTCGGCGACAGGACGCGGTGAAAAACTGTTTTTT.

This clonotype was detected only a few times. This chain links TRBV20-1 with TRBJ2-3; D is unclear. This CDR3 region has 11 residues. Germline V gives CDR1 DFQATT, CDR2 SNEGSKA (reference sequence). The V and J ends lost 7 bases and 5 bases respectively, with 10 bases between them. As DNA, the CDR3 is TGCAGTGTTCGGATTGGAGATACGCAGTATTTT. Protein product: CSVRIGDTQYF.

This clonotype showed up just a few times. This rearrangement joins TRBV12-3 or TRBV12-4 to TRBJ2-7; TRBD2 agrees at 8 bases. Trimming took 6 bases from V and 6 from J; bases not matched to a gene: 7. The CDR3 loop spans 13 amino acids. CDR3 amino acids: CASSPGGPVEQYF. The CDR3 DNA is TGTGCCAGCAGCCCGGGGGGGCCGGTCGAGCAGTACTTC.

Judged by abundance, this clonotype is medium-sized (0.01 to 0.1%). The CDR3 DNA follows: TGTGCCAGCAGTCCGACAGGGCTCGGGGAGCTGTTTTTT. Residues: CASSPTGLGELFF. The chain links TRBV12-3 or TRBV12-4 to TRBJ2-2; TRBD1 matches at 7 bases. The CDR3 consists of 13 residues. The junction had 4 bases not matched to a gene; V was cut back by 5 bases and J by 7 bases.